The text below deals with one T cell receptor beta chain. According to the study, genomic DNA was the template for TCR beta VDJ and CDR3 profiling. From the reads, TCRdb called clonotypes with MiXCR, one entry per CDR3 protein. The table records about 160,000 distinct CDR3 sequences, 71% of them present only once. In patients chosen for sequencing, flow cytometry had shown CD8+CD57+ cell expansion. Severe acquired aplastic anemia was the diagnosis recorded for all patients. This specimen belongs to a study of CD8+CD57+ T cells in acquired aplastic anemia. Germline V gives CDR1 SGHTA, CDR2 FQGNSA. V was cut by 0 bases and J by 4 bases, with 10 bases left in between. The CDR3 loop spans 14 amino acids.

The rearrangement joins TRBV7-2 to TRBJ2-7; the D call may be TRBD1 or TRBD2 (5 bases each). Sequenced sample: sorted CD4+, CD8+, or CD8+CD57+ T cells (not recorded which) from PBMCs. This clonotype was sampled from a human donor with aplastic anemia. The CDR3 DNA follows: TGTGCCAGCAGCTTAGCGGGGGTGATTTACGAGCAGTACTTC. The encoded protein is CASSLAGVIYEQYF.